The sequence of this T cell receptor (beta chain) was determined in a study of PD-1 blockade in classical Hodgkin lymphoma. Study conclusions and caveats: Baseline diversity in complete responders resembled that of newly diagnosed patients. At baseline, newly diagnosed patients reportedly showed less TCR diversity than healthy donors.

Concerning this clone: What it recognizes is unknown.

Trimming removed 3 bases at V and 7 bases at J, with 14 bases between. Germline V gives CDR1 SGHRS, CDR2 YFSETQ. The CDR3 length is 15 residues. The assay was immunoSEQ multiplex PCR, and TCRdb's table has in-frame clones only and misses some. The repertoire consists of about 36,000 clones, with 69% occurring once and the leading ten covering 12% to 15%. Every patient experienced relapse after autologous stem cell transplantation, and brentuximab vedotin exposure varied. Reported best responses ranged across complete response, partial response or progressive disease. This clonotype originated in a human donor with classical Hodgkin lymphoma. The sample was peripheral blood mononuclear cells (PBMCs), taken before the second cycle of nivolumab. The chain carries TRBV5-1 and TRBJ1-6; D is possibly TRBD1 (5 bases). The CDR3 loop reads CASSWAGVRNSPLHF. DNA for the CDR3: TGCGCCAGCAGCTGGGCGGGGGTTCGGAATTCACCCCTCCACTTT.